This TCR beta chain was captured by sequencing in a study of spatial heterogeneity in lung cancer. The time point here: sample taken at primary tumor resection. The 60 to 90 donors had untreated early-stage non-small cell lung cancer. Tumor, nontumor lung or frozen PBMC supplied whole RNA, sequenced without sorting. Trimming cost V 4 bases and J 15 bases; bases outside gene matches: 7. Germline-derived CDR1 and CDR2 are SEHNR and FQNEAQ (reference sequence). The CDR3 covers 14 residues. A single record per CDR3 protein comes from TCRdb applying MiXCR to the 5' RACE reads. Of 85,000 to 100,000 distinct CDR3 sequences listed, less than 15% are singletons.

The material was PBMCs, obtained at surgery. The receptor comes from a male donor with early-stage non-small cell lung cancer. This chain uses TRBV7-9 with TRBJ2-4; 15 bases match TRBD2. In DNA, the CDR3 is TGTGCCAGCAGCTCGGGACTAGCGGGGGGCTCGCTGTACTTC. As protein: CASSSGLAGGSLYF.